This TCR beta chain was sequenced for a study of cytomegalovirus exposure and HLA in healthy donors. Study observations and caveats: Cytomegalovirus-associated status was assigned to some 160 TCR beta chains.

PCR primers comprised 60 Vbeta and 13 Jbeta primers. Authors' methods: A later analysis tallied tens of millions of unique TCR beta chains, approximately 11 million of them shared. The table came from immunoSEQ multiplex PCR; TCRdb's copy has only in-frame clones and leaves some out. The V and J calls and clone size come from that table; D and trimming were worked out from the DNA. The table records around 140,000 clones, about 70% of them present only once. Trimming left V 0 bases short and J 5 bases short, with 14 bases between. This CDR3 has 15 residues. The V gene's germline CDR1 is SGHKS and CDR2 YYEKEE (reference sequence). This clone was seen a single time. What it recognizes is unknown.

The specimen sequenced was PBMCs. The V call is TRBV5-5, the J call TRBJ1-2, with TRBD1 as a possible D gene (5 bases). The sequence was obtained from a male donor in good health and CMV-seronegative. CDR3 region: CASSLAWTRPYGYTF. The DNA for the CDR3 is TGTGCCAGCAGCTTGGCCTGGACAAGGCCATATGGCTACACCTTC.